Included here is one T cell receptor (beta chain) sequence, with context. Its target is not known. This sample was taken from a study of blood T cells in healthy people across ages. A second about 7 to 12 cycle PCR used barcoded and J-beta primers. TCRdb reprocessed the 5' RACE reads via MiXCR and lists one record per CDR3 protein. Of over 1,200,000 distinct CDR3 sequences listed, 59% are singletons. Study-level results: PBMCs went unsorted, and a conclusive naive versus antigen-experienced comparison was therefore prevented. There were more naive CD4+ cells and higher diversity in long-lived donors than in aged donors.

The CDR3 extends over 13 amino acids. Trimming removed 4 bases from V and 10 bases from J, with 13 bases in between. Germline V CDR1 and CDR2: LGHDT, YNNKEL (reference sequence). This clonotype originated in a man in his late teens or twenties in good health. Sample: blood. The J gene is TRBJ1-4, the V gene TRBV3-1; TRBD1 might be the D (5 bases). The CDR3 bases are TGTGCCAGCAGCCCAATGAGGGGTTCAAAACTGTTTTTT. It yields the protein CASSPMRGSKLFF.